Sequencing of this T cell receptor beta chain was carried out in a study of T cell changes during pregnancy in multiple sclerosis. Profiled with immunoSEQ multiplex PCR; TCRdb holds only in-frame clones, not every one. The data show under 75,000 clones, 90% to 95% seen once. This receptor was obtained from a female donor in good health, enrolled as a control in a pregnancy study. Sequences were derived from peripheral blood, sampled in the third trimester of pregnancy.

The CDR3 nucleotides read TGTGCCAGCAGCGTTGACAGGGGAAACACCATATATTTT. Translation gives CASSVDRGNTIYF. The rearrangement joins TRBV9 to TRBJ1-3; D may be TRBD1 (6 bases). The CDR3 has 13 residues. The V end lost 2 bases, the J end lost 4 bases, and 7 bases lay between the germline ends. Per germline, CDR1 SGDLS and CDR2 YYNGEE.